Listed below are T cell receptor beta chains from one sample, sequenced in a study of neoadjuvant anti-PD-1 for oral cavity cancer. Sequencing used immunoSEQ multiplex PCR; TCRdb keeps in-frame clones, though not all of them. The sample holds approximately 37,000 clones, around 40% seen once. Sequenced here: tumor tissue, sampled after nivolumab (anti-PD-1) treatment. The receptor source for this set is a person aged 40-85 years with oral cavity squamous cell carcinoma. Each CDR3 is given with its conserved first and last residue. The listing skips clone size in some rows; elsewhere it reads once, few, many or a size class.

j_call cdr3_length clone_size v_call cdr3_aa
TRBJ2-5 16 - TRBV27 CASSLSGAGGWETQYF
TRBJ2-5 13 - TRBV27 CAGRRTGGETQYF
TRBJ2-7 14 - TRBV7-2 CASSPLAGRYEQYF
TRBJ2-2 16 many TRBV7-3 CASSPTPGVQTGELFF
TRBJ1-5 15 - TRBV27 CASSLTANSNQPQHF
TRBJ1-4 14 many TRBV6-5 CASSSIWLDEKLFF
TRBJ1-4 15 - TRBV19 CASSPREGPNEKLFF
TRBJ2-2 14 - TRBV9 CASSVDRGHGELFF
TRBJ1-2 17 few TRBV6-4 CASWGRADRGQQYGYTF
TRBJ2-5 13 - TRBV5-1 CASSLGLLTTQYF
TRBJ1-2 13 many TRBV18 CASSLDRVYGYTF
TRBJ1-5 13 few TRBV5-4 CASSLEGSQPQHF